A selection of T cell receptor beta chains follows, all from one sample in a study of T cells after yellow fever vaccination. TCRdb passed the 5' RACE reads through MiXCR, listing each CDR3 protein once. The data contain some 340,000 distinct CDR3 sequences, around 10% of them singletons. Sequences were derived from CD4+ T cells sorted from PBMCs, sampled 45 days after the yellow fever booster vaccination. The receptors come from a man between 18 and 29 years old who received the YFV17D yellow fever vaccine. Both conserved end residues are part of each CDR3. D genes are given only for firm matches. Only some rows state a clone size, as once, few, many or a class for expanded clones.

size	V	D	length	J	CDR3	DNA
few	TRBV7-9	TRBD1	15	TRBJ1-4	CASSPPGQGRGKLFF	TGTGCCAGCAGCCCGCCGGGACAGGGGAGGGGAAAACTGTTTTTT
few	TRBV11-2	-	16	TRBJ2-5	CASSQLGQGKKETQYF	TGTGCCAGCAGCCAGCTCGGGCAGGGGAAGAAGGAGACCCAGTACTTC
few	TRBV5-1	TRBD1	14	TRBJ2-5	CASSRTGEWETQYF	TGCGCCAGCAGCAGGACAGGGGAATGGGAGACCCAGTACTTC
-	TRBV5-1	-	14	TRBJ2-5	CASSLGDGGETQYF	TGCGCCAGCAGCTTGGGGGACGGGGGAGAGACCCAGTACTTC
few	TRBV6-2/TRBV6-3	-	17	TRBJ2-2	CASTETSQPSNTGELFF	TGTGCCAGCACCGAGACTTCCCAGCCTTCGAACACCGGGGAGCTGTTTTTT
-	TRBV4-2	TRBD1	17	TRBJ1-3	CASSQARTGLAGNTIYF	TGTGCCAGCAGCCAGGCCCGGACAGGTTTGGCTGGAAACACCATATATTTT
many	TRBV4-3	TRBD1	12	TRBJ2-1	CASSPGQAEQFF	TGCGCCAGCAGCCCTGGACAGGCCGAGCAGTTCTTC
-	TRBV29-1	TRBD1	13	TRBJ1-1	CSVAGTVNTEAFF	TGCAGCGTTGCCGGGACAGTGAACACTGAAGCTTTCTTT
many	TRBV12-3/TRBV12-4	-	13	TRBJ1-4	CASRPHRDEKLFF	TGTGCCAGCAGGCCCCACAGGGATGAAAAACTGTTTTTT
few	TRBV4-1	-	15	TRBJ1-4	CASSPLGATNEKLFF	TGCGCCAGCAGCCCCTTAGGGGCAACTAATGAAAAACTGTTTTTT
-	TRBV7-7	-	12	TRBJ2-2	CASGGAVGELFF	TGTGCCAGCGGGGGGGCCGTCGGGGAGCTGTTTTTT
-	TRBV27	-	15	TRBJ2-7	CASSPYSRTPYEQYF	TGTGCCAGCAGTCCCTACAGTAGGACCCCCTACGAGCAGTACTTC
-	TRBV7-9	-	13	TRBJ1-6	CASSFRADSPLHF	TGTGCCAGCAGCTTTCGGGCTGACTCACCCCTCCACTTT
few	TRBV11-2	TRBD1	16	TRBJ2-2	CASSLGRGHATGELFF	TGTGCCAGCAGCTTAGGCAGGGGGCACGCCACCGGGGAGCTGTTTTTT
once	TRBV14	TRBD2	14	TRBJ2-5	CASSQLAGSQTQYF	TGTGCCAGCAGCCAACTAGCGGGGTCCCAGACCCAGTACTTC
many	TRBV4-3	TRBD1	13	TRBJ1-1	CASSMTGRTEAFF	TGCGCCAGCAGTATGACAGGGCGGACTGAAGCTTTCTTT
few	TRBV6-6	-	15	TRBJ2-5	CASSSPRGLQETQYF	TGTGCCAGCAGCTCCCCCCGGGGCCTTCAAGAGACCCAGTACTTC
-	TRBV20-1	-	12	TRBJ2-7	CSAVRGPYEQYF	TGCAGTGCTGTACGGGGCCCCTACGAGCAGTACTTC
few	TRBV4-1	TRBD1	16	TRBJ1-2	CASSQTGTGANYGYTF	TGCGCCAGCAGCCAGACCGGGACAGGAGCTAACTATGGCTACACCTTC